This T cell receptor (beta chain) derives from a study of neurological immune-mediated disorders. Study findings and constraints: TCR clonal expansion peaked in HTLV-1-associated myelopathy patients and was lowest in multiple sclerosis patients.

Many counts were recorded for this clonotype. Antigen: not known. One entry per CDR3 protein, called by TCRdb with MiXCR from the 5' RACE reads. Of approximately 38,000 distinct CDR3 sequences in the sample, more than 9% are singletons; the top ten hold 3.9%. The CDR3 has 16 amino acids. Germline V CDR1 and CDR2: SEHNR, FQNEAQ (reference sequence). Trimming pared 5 bases from V and 0 bases from J, leaving 13 bases between. The sorted libraries started from around 1 million CD4+ or CD8+ T cells. The chain couples TRBV7-9 to TRBJ2-2; maybe TRBD1 (6 bases). The sample was CD4+ T cells from blood. This clonotype was sampled from a woman in her twenties or thirties with HTLV-1-associated myelopathy (HAM/TSP). CDR3 sequence: CASSPWGRANTGELFF. The CDR3 DNA is TGTGCCAGCAGCCCTTGGGGGCGAGCGAACACCGGGGAGCTGTTTTTT.